This TCR beta chain appears in the sequencing data of a study of blood T cell repertoires in COVID-19. TCRdb's copy holds only in-frame clones and misses some; the assay was immunoSEQ multiplex PCR. The sample carries 60,000 to 85,000 clones, around nine tenths recorded once. The V gene's germline CDR1 is SGDLS and CDR2 YYNGEE. Trimming removed 0 bases from V and 0 bases from J, with 6 bases in between. CDR3 length equals 15 residues. The chain has TRBV9 and TRBJ2-2; TRBD2 is a possible D gene (5 bases). The material sequenced was peripheral blood. The receptor was derived from an elderly woman with active or convalescent COVID-19. The chain's CDR3 is CASSVGGSNTGELFF. CDR3 sequence (DNA): TGTGCCAGCAGCGTAGGCGGGTCGAACACCGGGGAGCTGTTTTTT. The variable domain in full, with the rest retrieved from reference TRBV9 and TRBJ2-2, is DSGVTQTPKHLITATGQRVTLRCSPRSGDLSVYWYQQSLDQGLQFLIQYYNGEERAKGNILERFSAQQFPDLHSELNLSSLELGDSALYFCASSVGGSNTGELFFGEGSRLTVL.